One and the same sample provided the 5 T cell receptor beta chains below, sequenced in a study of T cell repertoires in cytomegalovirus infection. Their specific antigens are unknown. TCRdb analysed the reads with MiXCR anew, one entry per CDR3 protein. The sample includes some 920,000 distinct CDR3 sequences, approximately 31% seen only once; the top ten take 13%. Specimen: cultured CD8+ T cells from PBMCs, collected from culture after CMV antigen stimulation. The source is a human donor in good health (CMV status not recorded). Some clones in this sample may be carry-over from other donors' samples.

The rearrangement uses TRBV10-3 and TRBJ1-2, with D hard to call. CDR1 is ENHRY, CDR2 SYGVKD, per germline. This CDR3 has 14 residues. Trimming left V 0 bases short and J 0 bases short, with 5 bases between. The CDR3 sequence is CAISESKSNYGYTF. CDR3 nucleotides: TGTGCCATCAGTGAGTCTAAGTCTAACTATGGCTACACCTTC.

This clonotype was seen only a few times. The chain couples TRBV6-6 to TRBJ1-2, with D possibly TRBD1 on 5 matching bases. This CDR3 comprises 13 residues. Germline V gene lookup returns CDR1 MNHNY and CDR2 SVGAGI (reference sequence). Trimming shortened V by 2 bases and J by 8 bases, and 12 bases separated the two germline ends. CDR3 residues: CASSYLGAGGYTF. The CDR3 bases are TGTGCCAGCAGTTACCTAGGGGCGGGGGGCTACACCTTC.

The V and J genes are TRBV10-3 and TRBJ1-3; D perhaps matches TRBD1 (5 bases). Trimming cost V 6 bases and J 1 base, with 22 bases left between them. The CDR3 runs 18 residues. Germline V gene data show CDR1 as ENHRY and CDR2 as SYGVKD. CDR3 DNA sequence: TGTGCCATCAGGGATGACAGTGTTTATCTCCAGTCTGGAAACACCATATATTTT. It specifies CAIRDDSVYLQSGNTIYF.

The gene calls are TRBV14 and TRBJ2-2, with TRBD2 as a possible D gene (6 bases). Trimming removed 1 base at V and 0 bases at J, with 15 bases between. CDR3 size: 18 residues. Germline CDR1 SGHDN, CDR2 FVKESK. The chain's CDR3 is CASSQAKGRDANTGELFF. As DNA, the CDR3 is TGTGCCAGCAGCCAAGCAAAGGGGCGGGACGCGAACACCGGGGAGCTGTTTTTT.

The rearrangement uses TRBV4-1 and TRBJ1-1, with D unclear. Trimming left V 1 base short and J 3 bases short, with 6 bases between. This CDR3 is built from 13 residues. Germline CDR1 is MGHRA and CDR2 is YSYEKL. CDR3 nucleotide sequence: TGCGCCAGCAGCCAAGGAAAATACACTGAAGCTTTCTTT. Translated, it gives CASSQGKYTEAFF.